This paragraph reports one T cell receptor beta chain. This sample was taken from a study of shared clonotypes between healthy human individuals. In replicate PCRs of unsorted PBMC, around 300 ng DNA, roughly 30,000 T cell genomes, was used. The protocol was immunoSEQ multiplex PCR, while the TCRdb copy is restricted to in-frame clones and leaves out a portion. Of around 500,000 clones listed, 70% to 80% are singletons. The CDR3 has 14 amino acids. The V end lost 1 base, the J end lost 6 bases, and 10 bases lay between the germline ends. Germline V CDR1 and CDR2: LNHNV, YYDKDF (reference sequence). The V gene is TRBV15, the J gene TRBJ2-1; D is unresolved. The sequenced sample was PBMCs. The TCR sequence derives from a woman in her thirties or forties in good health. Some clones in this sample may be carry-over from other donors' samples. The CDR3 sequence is CATSRVGLFNEQFF. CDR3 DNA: TGTGCCACCAGCAGAGTTGGGCTTTTCAATGAGCAGTTCTTC.